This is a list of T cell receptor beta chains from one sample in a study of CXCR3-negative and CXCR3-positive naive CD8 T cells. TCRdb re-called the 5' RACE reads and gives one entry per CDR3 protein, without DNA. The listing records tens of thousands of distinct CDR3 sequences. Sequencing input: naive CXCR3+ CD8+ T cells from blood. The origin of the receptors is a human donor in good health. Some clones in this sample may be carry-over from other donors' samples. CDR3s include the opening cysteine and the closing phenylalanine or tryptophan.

cdr3_aa: CASSTTGGLNNEQFF
j_call: TRBJ2-1
v_call: TRBV11-3

cdr3_aa: CASTARGGPRLYNEQFF
j_call: TRBJ2-1
v_call: TRBV6-4

cdr3_aa: CASSFDRGGYEQFF
j_call: TRBJ2-1
v_call: TRBV11-2

cdr3_aa: CSARDIKGIANYGYTF
j_call: TRBJ1-2
v_call: TRBV20-1

cdr3_aa: CSVEDRGGEQYF
j_call: TRBJ2-7
v_call: TRBV29-1

cdr3_aa: CSAAGQGKTPLRETQYF
j_call: TRBJ2-5
v_call: TRBV20-1

cdr3_aa: CASSFDPWTSSLYEQYF
j_call: TRBJ2-7
v_call: TRBV11-2

cdr3_aa: CASSHELGHYNSPLHF
j_call: TRBJ1-6
v_call: TRBV14

cdr3_aa: CASSQGIHQPQHF
j_call: TRBJ1-5
v_call: TRBV14

cdr3_aa: CASSPYGREIQETQYF
j_call: TRBJ2-5
v_call: TRBV12-3/TRBV12-4

cdr3_aa: CSAVDTDRDRAFLETQYF
j_call: TRBJ2-5
v_call: TRBV20-1

cdr3_aa: CASSYSTGTEAFF
j_call: TRBJ1-1
v_call: TRBV6-2/TRBV6-3

cdr3_aa: CSANGGGGVEMVEQYF
j_call: TRBJ2-7
v_call: TRBV20-1

cdr3_aa: CSAPGHTGELFF
j_call: TRBJ2-2
v_call: TRBV20-1

cdr3_aa: CASSFSSGGGGPLFF
j_call: TRBJ2-1
v_call: TRBV12-3/TRBV12-4

cdr3_aa: CASSPVSSYNSPLHF
j_call: TRBJ1-6
v_call: TRBV11-2

cdr3_aa: CASSPEGLAGYNEQFF
j_call: TRBJ2-1
v_call: TRBV25-1

cdr3_aa: CATSRRESLIEQYF
j_call: TRBJ2-7
v_call: TRBV15

cdr3_aa: CASSLPGVDTPYF
j_call: TRBJ2-3
v_call: TRBV12-3/TRBV12-4

cdr3_aa: CASSSPGQGDNSPLHF
j_call: TRBJ1-6
v_call: TRBV6-2/TRBV6-3